The subject of this entry is one T cell receptor (beta chain). The entry originates in a study of blood T cell repertoires in COVID-19. On the study more broadly: Acute and convalescent COVID-19 samples came from the United States, Italy and Spain.

The authors' processing: Scientists estimated how many nucleated cells there were by amplifying reference gene primers. Assay used: immunoSEQ multiplex PCR; TCRdb lists only in-frame clones, some missing. V and J calls plus clone size are reproduced from that table; the DNA served to infer D and trimming. The sample lists hundreds of thousands of clones; 80% were seen once. The CDR3 extends over 14 amino acids. Germline V CDR1 and CDR2: MNHNS, SASEGT. Trimming left V 0 bases short and J 3 bases short, with 6 bases between. Participants' reported clinical history set cohort assignment. Sample: PBMCs or T cells enriched from blood (not recorded which). The rearrangement uses TRBV6-1 and TRBJ2-1; D perhaps matches TRBD1 (6 bases). The TCR sequence derives from a woman in her thirties or forties with acute COVID-19. The CDR3 DNA reads as TGTGCCAGCAGTGAAGCAGGGGGCTACAATGAGCAGTTCTTC. It encodes CASSEAGGYNEQFF.